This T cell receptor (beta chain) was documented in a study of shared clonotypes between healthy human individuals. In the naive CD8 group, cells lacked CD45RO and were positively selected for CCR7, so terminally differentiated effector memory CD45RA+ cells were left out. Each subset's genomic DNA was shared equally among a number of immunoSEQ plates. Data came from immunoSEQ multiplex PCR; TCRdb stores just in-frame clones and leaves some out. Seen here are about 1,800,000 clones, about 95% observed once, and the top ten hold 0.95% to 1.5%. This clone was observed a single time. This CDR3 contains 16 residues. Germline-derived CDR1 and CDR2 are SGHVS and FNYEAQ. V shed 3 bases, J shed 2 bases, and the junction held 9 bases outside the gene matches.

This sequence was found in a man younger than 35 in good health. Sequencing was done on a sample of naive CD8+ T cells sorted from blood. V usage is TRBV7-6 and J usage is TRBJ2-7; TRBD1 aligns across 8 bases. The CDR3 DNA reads TGTGCCAGCAGCTTCGGAGAGGGACAGGCGACCTACGAGCAGTACTTC. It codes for CASSFGEGQATYEQYF.